These 30 T cell receptor beta chains originate from one sample sequenced in a study of CD8 T cells in ankylosing spondylitis. TCRdb analysed the 5' RACE reads with MiXCR anew, one entry per CDR3 protein. The sample includes just over 300,000 distinct CDR3 sequences, around 21% of them seen just once. Material: blood, either unsorted or a sorted T cell fraction (not recorded which). Receptor source: a female donor with ankylosing spondylitis or in good health (not recorded which).

The chain combines TRBV29-1 with TRBJ1-1; D is unclear. The CDR3 loop spans 11 amino acids. The germline V gene has CDR1 SQVTM and CDR2 ANQGSEA. The germline V and J ends were trimmed by 5 bases and 1 base, with 5 bases remaining between them. CDR3 residues: CSVHWNTEAFF. The CDR3 bases are TGCAGCGTTCATTGGAACACTGAAGCTTTCTTT.

This clonotype was counted at least ten times. CDR3 protein: CASSSTGVLNQPQHF. In DNA, the CDR3 is TGTGCCAGCAGCTCCACAGGAGTACTCAATCAGCCCCAGCATTTT. V usage is TRBV7-9 and J usage is TRBJ1-5; TRBD1 is a possible D gene (5 bases). CDR1 and CDR2 (germline): SEHNR, FQNEAQ (reference sequence). The length of the CDR3 is 15 residues. The germline V and J ends were trimmed by 4 bases and 3 bases, with 13 bases remaining between them.

A few counts support this clonotype. The chain combines TRBV7-2 with TRBJ2-1, with D maybe TRBD2 (6 bases). V lost 2 bases and J lost 5, with 19 bases in between. Germline assignment: CDR1 SGHTA and CDR2 FQGNSA. This CDR3 region has 17 residues. The CDR3 region has the DNA TGTGCCAGCAGCTTACGGATCGGGGGACGGGGGAACAATGAGCAGTTCTTC. Its protein is CASSLRIGGRGNNEQFF.

This clonotype was picked up a small number of times. The CDR3 protein is CSAGSGNTIYF. The CDR3 region has the DNA TGCAGTGCTGGCTCTGGAAACACCATATATTTT. The chain is built from TRBV20-1 and TRBJ1-3, with D uncertain. Trimming stripped 5 bases from V and 0 bases from J, with 2 bases between. This CDR3 comprises 11 residues. The germline V gene has CDR1 DFQATT and CDR2 SNEGSKA (reference sequence).

The CDR3 spells CSVRTSSEQYF. The CDR3, as DNA: TGCAGCGTTCGTACTAGCTCCGAGCAGTACTTC. The rearrangement uses TRBV29-1 and TRBJ2-7; a weak D match, TRBD2 (6 bases). This CDR3 is 11 amino acids long. CDR1 and CDR2 from the germline V gene are SQVTM and ANQGSEA. With 5 bases removed from V and 6 bases from J, the gap between germline ends came to 11 bases.

The V gene is TRBV5-5, the J gene TRBJ2-1; the match to TRBD2 covers 9 bases. Germline V CDR1 and CDR2: SGHKS, YYEKEE (reference sequence). The CDR3 is made up of 15 amino acids. With V trimmed by 4 bases and J by 6 bases, 8 bases remained unmatched. The CDR3 bases are TGTGCCAGCAGCCCTCTAAGGCGGGAGGGCAATGAGCAGTTCTTC. Protein sequence: CASSPLRREGNEQFF.

The CDR3 reads CASTSDSGFDGYTF. CDR3 nucleotide sequence: TGTGCCAGCACCTCGGACAGCGGGTTTGATGGCTACACCTTC. The V and J genes are TRBV2 and TRBJ1-2; TRBD1 is a possible D gene (6 bases). Germline CDR1 SNHLY, CDR2 FYNNEI. The CDR3 is 14 amino acids. Trimming left V 7 bases short and J 6 bases short, with 18 bases between. The entire variable domain, with the rest obtained from reference TRBV2 and TRBJ1-2, is as follows: EPEVTQTPSHQVTQMGQEVILRCVPISNHLYFYWYRQILGQKVEFLVSFYNNEISEKSEIFDDQFSVERPDGSNFTLKIRSTKLEDSAMYFCASTSDSGFDGYTFGSGTRLTVV.

This clonotype was observed a few times. The rearrangement links TRBV9 to TRBJ1-1; 7 nucleotides align to TRBD1. The germline gives CDR1 SGDLS, CDR2 YYNGEE. V dropped 4 bases and J dropped 7; count of bases not matched to a gene: 10. The CDR3 contains 14 residues. This CDR3 reads CASSPITRDSEAFF. In nucleotides, the CDR3 is TGTGCCAGCAGCCCAATCACTAGGGACAGTGAAGCTTTCTTT.

This clonotype was detected only a few times. The chain uses TRBV4-3 and TRBJ2-3; 12 bases fit TRBD1. Losses at the gene ends were 0 bases for V and 7 bases for J; bases not matched to a gene: 5. The CDR3 is made up of 16 amino acids. CDR1 and CDR2 from the germline V gene are LGHNA and YSLEER. CDR3 sequence: CASSQDEGQGANTQYF. For the CDR3, the DNA is TGCGCCAGCAGCCAAGATGAGGGACAGGGGGCGAATACGCAGTATTTT.

This clonotype was seen repeatedly, ten times or more. J is TRBJ1-1 and V is TRBV6-1; D uncertain. The CDR3 length is 12 residues. Germline V gene data show CDR1 as MNHNS and CDR2 as SASEGT. Trimming cost V 5 bases and J 1 base, with 5 bases left between them. The CDR3 region has the DNA TGTGCCAGCAGTCGAAGGAACACTGAAGCTTTCTTT. This translates into CASSRRNTEAFF.

The table lists this clonotype with a few counts. The rearrangement joins TRBV12-3 or TRBV12-4 to TRBJ1-5; D is uncertain. CDR3 length equals 14 residues. The V and J ends lost 3 bases and 7 bases respectively, with 13 bases between them. The DNA for the CDR3 is TGTGCCAGCAGTTTCAGTTCCCGGCTACAGCCCCAGCATTTT. Protein product: CASSFSSRLQPQHF.

The V and J genes are TRBV20-1 and TRBJ2-4; D is possibly TRBD2 (5 bases). This CDR3 spans 14 amino acids. Looked up from germline, CDR1 is DFQATT and CDR2 is SNEGSKA (reference sequence). V was pared by 6 bases and J by 1 base, with 13 bases between. CDR3 in amino acids: CSAGAFGAKNIQYF. In DNA form, the CDR3 reads TGCAGTGCGGGAGCCTTTGGGGCCAAAAACATTCAGTACTTC.

This chain connects TRBV11-1 to TRBJ2-1; 7 bases match TRBD2. Germline CDR1 is SGHAT and CDR2 is FQDESV (reference sequence). Germline trimming cut 2 bases from V and 9 bases from J; bases unmatched to any gene: 13. There are 16 residues in the CDR3. CDR3: CASSLFKLAEPTEQFF. CDR3 nucleotide sequence: TGTGCCAGCAGCTTATTCAAGCTAGCGGAACCCACTGAGCAGTTCTTC.

This chain connects TRBV20-1 to TRBJ2-3; D gene uncertain. The CDR3 length is 13 residues. CDR1 DFQATT and CDR2 SNEGSKA come from the germline V gene (reference sequence). The germline V and J ends were trimmed by 6 bases and 2 bases, with 12 bases remaining between them. CDR3 coding DNA: TGCAGTGCCAGTTGGACGATCACAGATACGCAGTATTTT. This encodes CSASWTITDTQYF.

This clonotype was counted only a few times. The chain combines TRBV20-1 with TRBJ2-5, with 14 bases fitting TRBD2. V shed 3 bases, J shed 4 bases, and the junction held 4 bases outside the gene matches. The CDR3 is 15 residues long. Germline V lookup: CDR1 DFQATT, CDR2 SNEGSKA (reference sequence). The CDR3 protein is CSASFGLAGGETQYF. The CDR3 region has the DNA TGCAGTGCTAGCTTCGGACTAGCGGGAGGAGAGACCCAGTACTTC.

This rearrangement joins TRBV7-9 to TRBJ2-5; 8 positions match TRBD1. Trimming removed 6 bases from V and 4 bases from J; junction bases left unmatched: 10. The germline gives CDR1 SEHNR, CDR2 FQNEAQ (reference sequence). The CDR3 is made up of 15 amino acids. CDR3 in amino acids: CASRSPGQEVETQYF. The CDR3 bases are TGTGCCAGCAGATCACCGGGACAGGAGGTAGAGACCCAGTACTTC. Looking up the rest from reference TRBV7-9 and TRBJ2-5 gives the full variable domain: DTGVSQNPRHKITKRGQNVTFRCDPISEHNRLYWYRQTLGQGPEFLTYFQNEAQLEKSRLLSDRFSAERPKGSFSTLEIQRTEQGDSAMYLCASRSPGQEVETQYFGPGTRLLVL.

This sequence joins TRBV19 and TRBJ2-5; 8 bases are shared with TRBD2. Germline-derived CDR1 and CDR2 are LNHDA and SQIVND (reference sequence). The trim removed 3 bases at V and 5 bases at J, leaving 2 bases unmatched. The CDR3 contains 13 residues. The CDR3 DNA sequence: TGTGCCAGTAGTATCCCGGGGGGGGAGACCCAGTACTTC. This sequence encodes CASSIPGGETQYF.

The sample holds many counts of this clonotype. The gene calls are TRBV24-1 and TRBJ2-1; no firm D call. Germline V gives CDR1 KGHDR, CDR2 SFDVKD. The germline V and J ends were trimmed by 4 bases and 4 bases, with 1 base remaining between them. The CDR3 spans 11 residues. Here the CDR3 DNA reads TGTGCCACCAGTGAGTACAATGAGCAGTTCTTC. Translation gives CATSEYNEQFF.

This clonotype was counted ten times or more. This rearrangement joins TRBV27 to TRBJ2-5; D is unclear. This CDR3 region has 12 residues. The V gene lost 3 bases and the J gene lost 5 bases, with 7 bases spanning the gap. Germline CDR1 reads MNHEY; CDR2 reads SMNVEV (reference sequence). The CDR3 region has the DNA TGTGCCAGCAGTTTCGTCGGGGAGACCCAGTACTTC. It codes for CASSFVGETQYF.

This clonotype was seen a few times. The chain joins TRBV5-1 to TRBJ2-4; 11 bases are shared with TRBD1. This CDR3 is built from 16 residues. Trimming took 1 base from V and 6 from J; bases not matched to a gene: 6. Germline V gives CDR1 SGHRS, CDR2 YFSETQ. CDR3 sequence: CASSLYFGTGGNIQYF. DNA of the CDR3: TGCGCCAGCAGCTTGTATTTCGGGACAGGGGGAAACATTCAGTACTTC.

The chain couples TRBV20-1 to TRBJ2-7; TRBD1 agrees at 10 bases. Germline V gene data show CDR1 as DFQATT and CDR2 as SNEGSKA (reference sequence). The CDR3 totals 14 residues. V lost 5 bases to trimming and J lost 6 bases; unmatched junction nucleotides: 10. For the CDR3, the DNA is TGCAGTGCTGGAGGGACAGGGGAAGCTTTCGAGCAGTACTTC. Amino acid sequence: CSAGGTGEAFEQYF.

This clonotype has ten or more counts. The chain joins TRBV10-3 to TRBJ2-2, with 10 bases aligning to TRBD1. Trimming at V came to 6 bases and at J to 3 bases, leaving 7 bases not matched to a gene. Germline V gives CDR1 ENHRY, CDR2 SYGVKD. The length of the CDR3 is 16 residues. CDR3 in amino acids: CAIRQPGTGDTGELFF. The CDR3 region has the DNA TGTGCCATCAGACAGCCCGGGACAGGGGACACCGGGGAGCTGTTTTTT.

The V gene is TRBV7-2, the J gene TRBJ2-2, with 7 bases that match TRBD2. CDR3 length: 16 residues. The J segment lost 5 bases and the V segment lost 5 bases, leaving 11 bases of the junction unmatched. Germline V gene sequence: CDR1 SGHTA, CDR2 FQGNSA. As DNA, the CDR3 is TGTGCCAGCAGCCCAAACGGGGAGGGGCGAACCGGGGAGCTGTTTTTT. Amino acids: CASSPNGEGRTGELFF.

This sequence joins TRBV3-1 and TRBJ2-1; TRBD2 matches at 7 bases. Per germline, CDR1 LGHDT and CDR2 YNNKEL (reference sequence). The CDR3 loop spans 15 amino acids. Unmatched junction bases numbered 9, after V lost 8 bases and J lost 2 bases. The CDR3 DNA is TGTGCCAGCTGCCGAGGGAGGGATCCCTACAATGAGCAGTTCTTC. This sequence encodes CASCRGRDPYNEQFF.

This sequence joins TRBV6-1 and TRBJ2-2; D is perhaps TRBD2 (6 bases). The CDR3 has 15 residues. Germline lookup yields CDR1 MNHNS and CDR2 SASEGT. V was cut by 6 bases and J by 7 bases, with 18 bases left in between. CDR3 residues: CASSPSGSKYGELFF. DNA for the CDR3: TGTGCCAGCAGCCCAAGCGGGTCCAAGTACGGGGAGCTGTTTTTT.

At least ten counts were recorded for this clonotype. The V call is TRBV5-1, the J call TRBJ2-1; D gene unclear. The V end lost 0 bases, the J end lost 1 base, and 5 bases lay between the germline ends. CDR3 length: 14 amino acids. Looked up from germline, CDR1 is SGHRS and CDR2 is YFSETQ. This chain's CDR3 is CASSLAQSYNEQFF. The CDR3 DNA follows: TGCGCCAGCAGCTTGGCGCAGTCCTACAATGAGCAGTTCTTC.

This clonotype has a handful of counts. The V and J genes are TRBV7-2 and TRBJ2-3; D is undetermined. Trimming took off 1 base at V and 4 bases at J, with 9 bases between the two ends. Germline V gene sequence: CDR1 SGHTA, CDR2 FQGNSA. The length of the CDR3 is 14 residues. CDR3 amino acids: CASSLGLSPDTQYF. The CDR3, as DNA: TGTGCCAGCAGCTTAGGCCTCTCCCCAGATACGCAGTATTTT. The complete variable domain, with remaining parts taken from reference TRBV7-2 and TRBJ2-3, reads GAGVSQSPSNKVTEKGKDVELRCDPISGHTALYWYRQSLGQGLEFLIYFQGNSAPDKSGLPSDRFSAERTGGSVSTLTIQRTQQEDSAVYLCASSLGLSPDTQYFGPGTRLTVL.

J is TRBJ2-7 and V is TRBV6-5; no clear D gene. V lost 8 bases to trimming and J lost 2 bases, with 10 bases between them. Germline V gene data show CDR1 as MNHEY and CDR2 as SVGAGI. CDR3 size: 12 residues. CDR3 nucleotides: TGTGCCAGCCAGACGGAACCCTACGAGCAGTACTTC. The encoded protein is CASQTEPYEQYF.

The genes are TRBV5-1 and TRBJ2-1; TRBD2 matches 14 bases. The CDR3 totals 17 residues. V dropped 0 bases and J dropped 4; count of bases not matched to a gene: 3. Germline CDR1 SGHRS, CDR2 YFSETQ. This CDR3 is CASSLAGTSGSYNEQFF. DNA for the CDR3: TGCGCCAGCAGCTTGGCAGGGACTAGCGGGAGTTACAATGAGCAGTTCTTC.

This clonotype was counted a few times. CDR3 in DNA: TGCGCCAGCAGCGAGAATCAGCCCCAGCATTTT. Translation: CASSENQPQHF. The chain combines TRBV5-1 with TRBJ1-5; D uncertain. Trimming pared 4 bases from V and 4 bases from J, leaving 3 bases between. The CDR3 has 11 amino acids. Germline V lookup: CDR1 SGHRS, CDR2 YFSETQ.